One sample yielded the 6 T cell receptor beta chains listed below, sequenced in a study of cytomegalovirus exposure and HLA in healthy donors. 60 Vbeta and 13 Jbeta primers were used in PCR. Assay: immunoSEQ multiplex PCR; the TCRdb copy retains only in-frame clones and omits some. The table shows about 200,000 clones, with 70% to 80% occurring only once. Sequenced sample: PBMCs. Receptors were obtained from a woman aged 30 to 39 in good health and CMV-seronegative.

The gene calls are TRBV21-1 and TRBJ2-1; TRBD1, the D gene given by the table, was not confirmed from the DNA. TRBV21-1 is noted as a pseudogene. The CDR3 has 16 amino acids. CDR3 DNA sequence: TGTGCCGCCACTACCTTCCGGGACAAATCCTACAATGAGCAGTTCTTC. This encodes CAATTFRDKSYNEQFF.

The rearrangement joins TRBV4-1 to TRBJ2-5; 7 nucleotides match TRBD1. The CDR3 totals 14 residues. From germline, CDR1 is MGHRA and CDR2 YSYEKL. Losses at the gene ends were 2 bases for V and 4 bases for J; bases not matched to a gene: 4. CDR3 in amino acids: CASSQTGAGETQYF. The CDR3 region has the DNA TGCGCCAGCAGCCAAACAGGGGCGGGAGAGACCCAGTACTTC.

This clone was detected only a few times. This sequence joins TRBV7-6 and TRBJ2-2; tentative D call: TRBD1 (6 bases). Germline CDR1 SGHVS, CDR2 FNYEAQ. CDR3 size: 17 residues. V was pared by 0 bases and J by 2 bases, with 13 bases between. The CDR3 reads CASSLAGGQTNTGELFF. CDR3 DNA sequence: TGTGCCAGCAGCTTAGCGGGCGGACAGACTAACACCGGGGAGCTGTTTTTT. Together with reference TRBV7-6 and TRBJ2-2, the CDR3 gives the full variable domain: GAGVSQSPRYKVTKRGQDVALRCDPISGHVSLYWYRQALGQGPEFLTYFNYEAQQDKSGLPNDRFSAERPEGSISTLTIQRTEQRDSAMYRCASSLAGGQTNTGELFFGEGSRLTVL.

J is TRBJ2-3 and V is TRBV5-6; D is unresolved. The CDR3 runs to 13 residues. Germline V gene lookup returns CDR1 SGHDT and CDR2 YYEEEE. V was shortened by 1 base and J by 5 bases, with 8 bases between the two germline ends. CDR3 DNA: TGTGCCAGCAGCTTGTCCCCCCAAGATACGCAGTATTTT. It yields the protein CASSLSPQDTQYF.

This chain joins TRBV9 and TRBJ2-1, with 7 positions matching TRBD2. The CDR3 runs 14 residues. From germline, CDR1 is SGDLS and CDR2 YYNGEE. Trimming at V came to 3 bases and at J to 10 bases, leaving 10 bases not matched to a gene. CDR3 coding DNA: TGTGCCAGCAGCGGGGGGTACACGGGAGGAGAGCAGTTCTTC. The encoded protein is CASSGGYTGGEQFF.

This clone was recorded only once. The chain combines TRBV5-4 with TRBJ1-1; 8 bases fit TRBD1. Germline CDR1 and CDR2: SGHNT and YYREEE (reference sequence). There are 14 residues in the CDR3. V dropped 1 base and J dropped 3; count of bases not matched to a gene: 2. The CDR3, as DNA: TGTGCCAGCAGCTTGTCGACAGGGGACACTGAAGCTTTCTTT. It is translated as CASSLSTGDTEAFF.